The clone carrying this T cell receptor beta chain was recorded at least ten times. The antigen remains undetermined. Each CDR3 protein is one row after TCRdb ran MiXCR on the 5' RACE reads. There are approximately 230,000 distinct CDR3 sequences in the sample; over 13% occur only once, and around 8.9% lies in the top ten. This sample was included in a study of identical twins. Study conclusions and caveats: Cross-sectional statistical analysis was relied on for the conclusions, without the same donors being followed.

The sample was memory (CD45RO+) T cells sorted from blood. The receptor was isolated from a woman aged 18-30 years in good health.

The CDR3 DNA follows: TGTGCCAGCAGCTTAATGGCTTACTCTGGAAACACCATATATTTT. It codes for CASSLMAYSGNTIYF. The rearrangement joins TRBV7-2 to TRBJ1-3; no reliable D call. CDR3 length: 15 residues. Germline V gene lookup returns CDR1 SGHTA and CDR2 FQGNSA. V lost 2 bases and J lost 0, with 8 bases in between.